Listed below are T cell receptor beta chains from one sample, sequenced in a study of blood T cell repertoires in COVID-19. The data were produced by immunoSEQ multiplex PCR, yet TCRdb's version contains in-frame clones alone and is incomplete. The sample yields about 200,000 clones, about 86% seen once. The sequenced material came from peripheral blood. These receptors all come from a woman aged 45-60 years with acute or convalescent COVID-19. CDR3s include the opening cysteine and the closing phenylalanine or tryptophan. The D gene is left open where the match is weak. A row's size may be missing; if present it is once, few, many or a size class.

size: -; J: TRBJ2-5; D: -; V: TRBV10-3; CDR3: CAIAGGGETQYF; DNA: TGTGCCATCGCCGGGGGAGGAGAGACCCAGTACTTC
size: -; J: TRBJ1-2; D: TRBD1; V: TRBV2; CDR3: CASSGQGDYGYTF; DNA: TGTGCCAGCAGCGGACAGGGAGACTATGGCTACACCTTC
size: -; J: TRBJ2-7; D: -; V: TRBV11-2; CDR3: CASSLGTDSYEQYF; DNA: TGTGCCAGCAGCTTGGGCACAGACTCCTACGAGCAGTACTTC
size: few; J: TRBJ1-4; D: TRBD1; V: TRBV7-9; CDR3: CASSVTGGVMEKLFF; DNA: TGTGCCAGCAGCGTCACAGGGGGCGTTATGGAAAAACTGTTTTTT
size: -; J: TRBJ2-1; D: -; V: TRBV18; CDR3: CASSPFKGQGSFNEQFF; DNA: TGTGCCAGCTCACCATTTAAAGGCCAGGGGTCCTTCAATGAGCAGTTCTTC
size: many; J: TRBJ2-7; D: TRBD1; V: TRBV5-6; CDR3: CASSLGGTGDYEQYF; DNA: TGTGCCAGCAGCTTGGGGGGGACAGGGGACTACGAGCAGTACTTC
size: -; J: TRBJ1-1; D: -; V: TRBV4-3; CDR3: CASSQDRGDTEAFF; DNA: TGCGCCAGCAGCCAAGATCGGGGTGACACTGAAGCTTTCTTT
size: -; J: TRBJ2-7; D: TRBD1; V: TRBV7-9; CDR3: CASSLCGTGRVCEQYF; DNA: TGTGCCAGCAGCTTATGTGGGACAGGGAGAGTTTGTGAGCAGTACTTC
size: once; J: TRBJ2-1; D: TRBD1; V: TRBV6-2/TRBV6-3; CDR3: CASSSMTGGFAYNEQFF; DNA: TGTGCCAGCAGTTCCATGACAGGGGGCTTTGCCTACAATGAGCAGTTCTTC
size: -; J: TRBJ1-5; D: -; V: TRBV9; CDR3: CASSTPETGGFYSNQPQHF; DNA: TGTGCCAGCAGTACACCAGAGACGGGAGGTTTTTATAGCAATCAGCCCCAGCATTTT
size: -; J: TRBJ1-6; D: -; V: TRBV7-2; CDR3: CASSPYGTLEYSPLHF; DNA: TGTGCCAGCAGCCCATACGGGACACTTGAGTATTCACCCCTCCACTTT
size: -; J: TRBJ1-3; D: TRBD1; V: TRBV5-4; CDR3: CASSLGDRAGGNTIYF; DNA: TGTGCCAGCAGCTTGGGGGACAGGGCAGGTGGAAACACCATATATTTT
size: -; J: TRBJ2-3; D: -; V: TRBV4-3; CDR3: CASSQDRRGTYTDTQYF; DNA: TGCGCCAGCAGCCAAGATAGAAGGGGTACCTACACAGATACGCAGTATTTT
size: -; J: TRBJ2-3; D: TRBD1; V: TRBV30; CDR3: CAWSVRDRVGFYTDTQYF; DNA: TGTGCCTGGAGTGTACGGGACAGAGTCGGGTTTTACACAGATACGCAGTATTTT
size: once; J: TRBJ2-2; D: -; V: TRBV11-3; CDR3: CASSFGRNTGELFF; DNA: TGTGCCAGCAGCTTTGGCAGGAACACCGGGGAGCTGTTTTTT
size: -; J: TRBJ2-3; D: TRBD2; V: TRBV6-5; CDR3: CASRLAGGPGDTQYF; DNA: TGTGCCAGCAGGCTAGCGGGGGGGCCCGGAGATACGCAGTATTTT
size: once; J: TRBJ2-7; D: TRBD2; V: TRBV7-2; CDR3: CASSFGLAGSYEQYF; DNA: TGTGCCAGCAGCTTTGGACTAGCGGGTTCCTACGAGCAGTACTTC
size: -; J: TRBJ2-5; D: TRBD2; V: TRBV7-2; CDR3: CASSFSGREQETQYF; DNA: TGTGCCAGCAGCTTTAGCGGGAGAGAACAAGAGACCCAGTACTTC
size: -; J: TRBJ2-7; D: TRBD2; V: TRBV9; CDR3: CATPGGLPAEQYF; DNA: TGTGCCACGCCCGGGGGGTTACCGGCCGAGCAGTACTTC
size: many; J: TRBJ2-5; D: TRBD1; V: TRBV7-2; CDR3: CASSLYRGGAQETQYF; DNA: TGTGCCAGCAGCCTGTACCGAGGGGGCGCCCAAGAGACCCAGTACTTC
size: -; J: TRBJ1-1; D: -; V: TRBV9; CDR3: CASSVVGSTEAFF; DNA: TGTGCCAGCAGCGTCGTTGGGAGCACTGAAGCTTTCTTT
size: -; J: TRBJ2-1; D: TRBD2; V: TRBV27; CDR3: CASSPRASGWKTYNEQFF; DNA: TGTGCCAGCAGTCCTCGAGCTAGCGGGTGGAAGACCTACAATGAGCAGTTCTTC
size: once; J: TRBJ1-1; D: -; V: TRBV30; CDR3: CAWTPRRTFMNTEAFF; DNA: TGTGCCTGGACCCCGAGGCGAACGTTTATGAACACTGAAGCTTTCTTT
size: -; J: TRBJ2-2; D: TRBD1; V: TRBV4-2; CDR3: CASSRGQGEHTGELFF; DNA: TGTGCCAGCAGCCGGGGACAGGGGGAGCACACCGGGGAGCTGTTTTTT
size: -; J: TRBJ1-3; D: TRBD1; V: TRBV7-2; CDR3: CASSLRDRGNTIYF; DNA: TGTGCCAGCAGCTTAAGGGACAGAGGAAACACCATATATTTT
size: -; J: TRBJ1-1; D: -; V: TRBV11-3; CDR3: CASSLGRGAFF; DNA: TGTGCCAGCAGCCTCGGGCGAGGGGCTTTCTTT
size: -; J: TRBJ1-3; D: -; V: TRBV7-2; CDR3: CASSLSDRNTIYF; DNA: TGTGCCAGCAGCTTATCAGATAGAAACACCATATATTTT
size: -; J: TRBJ1-1; D: -; V: TRBV9; CDR3: CASSVGGGLMNTEAFF; DNA: TGTGCCAGCAGCGTAGGCGGGGGCCTGATGAACACTGAAGCTTTCTTT
size: -; J: TRBJ1-2; D: TRBD1; V: TRBV6-5; CDR3: CASTRQGAGYTF; DNA: TGTGCCAGCACTCGACAGGGGGCTGGCTACACCTTC
size: -; J: TRBJ1-5; D: TRBD1; V: TRBV6-6; CDR3: CASSRGQGNSNQPQHF; DNA: TGTGCCAGCAGCCGGGGACAGGGAAATAGCAATCAGCCCCAGCATTTT
size: -; J: TRBJ1-4; D: TRBD1; V: TRBV19; CDR3: CATGKDRGRTNEKLFF; DNA: TGTGCCACCGGAAAGGACAGGGGAAGGACTAATGAAAAACTGTTTTTT
size: once; J: TRBJ1-1; D: -; V: TRBV12-5; CDR3: CASGLVVGPMNTEAFF; DNA: TGTGCTAGTGGTTTGGTAGTGGGGCCCATGAACACTGAAGCTTTCTTT
size: -; J: TRBJ1-1; D: -; V: TRBV19; CDR3: CASSSHRVNTEAFF; DNA: TGTGCCAGTAGTTCCCACAGGGTGAACACTGAAGCTTTCTTT
size: -; J: TRBJ2-5; D: -; V: TRBV3-1/TRBV3-2; CDR3: CASSQGLGADKRETQYF; DNA: TGTGCCAGCAGCCAAGGATTGGGTGCGGACAAACGAGAGACCCAGTACTTC
size: -; J: TRBJ1-2; D: -; V: TRBV20-1; CDR3: CSATGVYGYTF; DNA: TGCAGTGCTACCGGAGTTTATGGCTACACCTTC
size: -; J: TRBJ2-7; D: TRBD1; V: TRBV6-5; CDR3: CASYTGTGIYEQYF; DNA: TGTGCCAGCTACACCGGGACAGGGATTTACGAGCAGTACTTC
size: -; J: TRBJ1-2; D: -; V: TRBV16; CDR3: CASNRDSNYGYTF; DNA: TGTGCCAGCAACCGGGATTCTAACTATGGCTACACCTTC
size: -; J: TRBJ1-5; D: -; V: TRBV19; CDR3: CASSIPGPGQPQHF; DNA: TGTGCCAGTAGTATCCCAGGGCCAGGTCAGCCCCAGCATTTT
size: -; J: TRBJ2-5; D: TRBD2; V: TRBV11-2; CDR3: CASSFPGLEGTGETQYF; DNA: TGTGCCAGCAGCTTCCCGGGACTAGAAGGGACTGGAGAGACCCAGTACTTC
size: -; J: TRBJ2-1; D: TRBD2; V: TRBV2; CDR3: CASSREYTSGENEQFF; DNA: TGTGCCAGCAGTCGCGAATATACTAGCGGGGAGAATGAGCAGTTCTTC
size: -; J: TRBJ1-1; D: -; V: TRBV7-6; CDR3: CASSLGQVGTEAFF; DNA: TGTGCCAGCAGCTTAGGACAGGTTGGCACTGAAGCTTTCTTT
size: -; J: TRBJ1-2; D: -; V: TRBV29-1; CDR3: CSVYGGNGYTF; DNA: TGCAGCGTTTATGGAGGGAATGGCTACACCTTC
size: -; J: TRBJ2-5; D: -; V: TRBV7-2; CDR3: CASSFGGAGETQYF; DNA: TGTGCCAGCAGCTTCGGCGGGGCGGGGGAGACCCAGTACTTC
size: once; J: TRBJ1-5; D: -; V: TRBV5-5; CDR3: CASSPVGVLYQPQHF; DNA: TGTGCCAGCAGTCCGGTCGGGGTTTTGTATCAGCCCCAGCATTTT
size: -; J: TRBJ2-1; D: TRBD2; V: TRBV5-1; CDR3: CASSWGSAGNEQFF; DNA: TGCGCCAGCAGCTGGGGTTCAGCGGGGAATGAGCAGTTCTTC
size: once; J: TRBJ1-4; D: -; V: TRBV15; CDR3: CATSRDQTTNEKLFF; DNA: TGTGCCACCAGCAGAGATCAAACAACTAATGAAAAACTGTTTTTT
size: -; J: TRBJ1-2; D: -; V: TRBV7-2; CDR3: CASSVDRFYGYTF; DNA: TGTGCCAGCAGCGTCGACAGGTTCTATGGCTACACCTTC
size: -; J: TRBJ2-3; D: TRBD2; V: TRBV7-9; CDR3: CASSSGGGGWTDTQYF; DNA: TGTGCCAGCAGCTCGGGCGGGGGGGGCTGGACAGATACGCAGTATTTT
size: few; J: TRBJ1-3; D: -; V: TRBV15; CDR3: CATSPAGNTIYF; DNA: TGTGCCACCAGTCCGGCTGGAAACACCATATATTTT
size: few; J: TRBJ1-4; D: -; V: TRBV6-5; CDR3: CASSRGSNEKLFF; DNA: TGTGCCAGCTCACGGGGATCTAATGAAAAACTGTTTTTT
size: many; J: TRBJ2-7; D: TRBD2; V: TRBV3-1/TRBV3-2; CDR3: CASSHGGLAGSYEQYF; DNA: TGTGCCAGCAGCCATGGGGGACTAGCAGGGTCCTACGAGCAGTACTTC
size: few; J: TRBJ2-2; D: TRBD1; V: TRBV10-1; CDR3: CASNKGQGGTGELFF; DNA: TGCGCCAGCAATAAGGGACAGGGAGGCACCGGGGAGCTGTTTTTT
size: -; J: TRBJ2-7; D: TRBD1; V: TRBV12-5; CDR3: CASGSGTGISYEQYF; DNA: TGTGCTAGTGGTTCCGGGACAGGGATTTCCTACGAGCAGTACTTC
size: -; J: TRBJ1-1; D: -; V: TRBV7-2; CDR3: CASSLDGKNTEAFF; DNA: TGTGCCAGCAGCTTAGACGGTAAGAACACTGAAGCTTTCTTT